What follows is one T cell receptor beta chain and its context. The sort gate was single viable CD3+CD4+CD8-CD45RO+ cells for memory CD4+ T cells. This table comes from immunoSEQ multiplex PCR, and its TCRdb copy is limited to in-frame clones, with some not included. This table has about 42,000 clones, approximately 84% appearing once. These data are taken from a study of memory CD4+ T cells and cytomegalovirus serostatus. CDR3 length equals 17 residues. CDR1 is LNHDA and CDR2 is SQIVND in the germline V gene (reference sequence). Germline trimming cut 0 bases from V and 2 bases from J; bases unmatched to any gene: 7.

The receptor comes from an adult in good health and CMV-seronegative. The specimen was memory CD4+ T cells from blood. The chain joins TRBV19 to TRBJ1-5, with 7 bases that match TRBD1. The CDR3, as DNA: TGTGCCAGTAGTATAGAAGACTCGGGACAGCGCAATCAGCCCCAGCATTTT. Translated, it gives CASSIEDSGQRNQPQHF. Combining the CDR3 with reference TRBV19 and TRBJ1-5 gives the whole variable domain DGGITQSPKYLFRKEGQNVTLSCEQNLNHDAMYWYRQDPGQGLRLIYYSQIVNDFQKGDIAEGYSVSREKKESFPLTVTSAQKNPTAFYLCASSIEDSGQRNQPQHFGDGTRLSIL.